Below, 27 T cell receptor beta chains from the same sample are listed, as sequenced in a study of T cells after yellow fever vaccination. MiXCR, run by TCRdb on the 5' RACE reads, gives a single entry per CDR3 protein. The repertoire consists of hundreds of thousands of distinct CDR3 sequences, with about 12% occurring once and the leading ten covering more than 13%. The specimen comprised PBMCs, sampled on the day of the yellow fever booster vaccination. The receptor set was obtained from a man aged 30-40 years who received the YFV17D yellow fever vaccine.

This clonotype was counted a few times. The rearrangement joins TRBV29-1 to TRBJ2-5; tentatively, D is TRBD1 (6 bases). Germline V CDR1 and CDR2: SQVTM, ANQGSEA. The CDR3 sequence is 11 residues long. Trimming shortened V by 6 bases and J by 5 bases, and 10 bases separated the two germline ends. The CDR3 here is CSVTGKETQYF. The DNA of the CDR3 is TGCAGCGTAACAGGGAAGGAGACCCAGTACTTC. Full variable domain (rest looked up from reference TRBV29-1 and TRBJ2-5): SAVISQKPSRDICQRGTSLTIQCQVDSQVTMMFWYRQQPGQSLTLIATANQGSEATYESGFVIDKFPISRPNLTFSTLTVSNMSPEDSSIYLCSVTGKETQYFGPGTRLLVL.

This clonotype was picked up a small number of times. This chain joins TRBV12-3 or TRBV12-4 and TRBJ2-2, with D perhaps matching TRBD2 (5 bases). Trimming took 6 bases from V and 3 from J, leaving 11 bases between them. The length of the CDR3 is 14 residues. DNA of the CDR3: TGTGCCAGCAGAATCACGGAGGACACCGGGGAGCTGTTTTTT. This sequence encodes CASRITEDTGELFF.

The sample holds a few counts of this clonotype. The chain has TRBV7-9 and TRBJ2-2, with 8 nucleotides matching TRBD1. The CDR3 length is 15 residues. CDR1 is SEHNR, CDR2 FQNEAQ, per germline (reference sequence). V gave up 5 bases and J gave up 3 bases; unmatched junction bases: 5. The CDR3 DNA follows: TGTGCCAGCAGCCCGACAGGGGTGGACACCGGGGAGCTGTTTTTT. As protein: CASSPTGVDTGELFF. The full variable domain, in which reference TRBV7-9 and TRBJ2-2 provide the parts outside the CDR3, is DTGVSQNPRHKITKRGQNVTFRCDPISEHNRLYWYRQTLGQGPEFLTYFQNEAQLEKSRLLSDRFSAERPKGSFSTLEIQRTEQGDSAMYLCASSPTGVDTGELFFGEGSRLTVL.

The CDR3 here is CASSWASSGNEQFF. CDR3 coding DNA: TGTGCCAGCAGCTGGGCGAGTAGCGGGAATGAGCAGTTCTTC. This chain connects TRBV5-5 to TRBJ2-1, with TRBD2 matching 7 bases. The CDR3 length is 14 residues. J was trimmed by 7 bases and V by 3 bases; bases with no gene match: 7. Germline CDR1 is SGHKS and CDR2 is YYEKEE (reference sequence).

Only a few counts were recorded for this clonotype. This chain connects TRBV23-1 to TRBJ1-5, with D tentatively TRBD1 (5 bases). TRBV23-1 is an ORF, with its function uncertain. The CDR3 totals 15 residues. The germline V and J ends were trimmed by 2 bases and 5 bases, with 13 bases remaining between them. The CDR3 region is CASSQIQEGYQPQHF. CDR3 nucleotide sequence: TGCGCCAGCAGTCAAATACAGGAGGGATATCAGCCCCAGCATTTT.

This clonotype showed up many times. The CDR3 here is CASSTTAGTGNEQFF. CDR3 nucleotide sequence: TGCGCCAGCAGCACCACCGCCGGGACTGGCAATGAGCAGTTCTTC. The chain recombines TRBV5-1 with TRBJ2-1, with D perhaps TRBD2 (6 bases). CDR3 size: 15 residues. The germline gives CDR1 SGHRS, CDR2 YFSETQ. Trimming cost V 4 bases and J 6 bases, with 17 bases left between them.

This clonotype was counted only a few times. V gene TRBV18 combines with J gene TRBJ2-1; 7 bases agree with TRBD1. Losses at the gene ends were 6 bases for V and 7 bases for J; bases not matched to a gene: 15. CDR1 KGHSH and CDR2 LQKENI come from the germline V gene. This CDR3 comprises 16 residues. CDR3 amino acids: CASSGRDSPPYNEQFF. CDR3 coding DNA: TGTGCCAGCTCGGGTAGGGACAGTCCCCCTTATAATGAGCAGTTCTTC.

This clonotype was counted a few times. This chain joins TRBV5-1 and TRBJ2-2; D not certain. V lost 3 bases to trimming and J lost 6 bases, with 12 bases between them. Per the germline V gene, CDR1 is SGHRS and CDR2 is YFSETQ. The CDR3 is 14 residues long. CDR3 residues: CASSSNPVAGELFF. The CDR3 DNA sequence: TGCGCCAGCAGCTCAAATCCAGTCGCCGGGGAGCTGTTTTTT.

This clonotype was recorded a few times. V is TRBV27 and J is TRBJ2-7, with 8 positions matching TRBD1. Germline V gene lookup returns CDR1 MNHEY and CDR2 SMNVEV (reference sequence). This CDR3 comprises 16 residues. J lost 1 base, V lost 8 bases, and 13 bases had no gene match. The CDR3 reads CASGKRGQGRSYEQYF. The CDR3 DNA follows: TGTGCCAGCGGGAAACGAGGACAGGGACGATCCTACGAGCAGTACTTC.

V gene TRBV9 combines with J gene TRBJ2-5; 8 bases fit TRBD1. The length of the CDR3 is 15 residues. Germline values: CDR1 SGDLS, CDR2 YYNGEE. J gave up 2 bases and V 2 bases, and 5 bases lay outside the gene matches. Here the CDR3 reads CASSVDRGKQETQYF. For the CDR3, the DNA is TGTGCCAGCAGCGTCGACAGGGGAAAACAAGAGACCCAGTACTTC.

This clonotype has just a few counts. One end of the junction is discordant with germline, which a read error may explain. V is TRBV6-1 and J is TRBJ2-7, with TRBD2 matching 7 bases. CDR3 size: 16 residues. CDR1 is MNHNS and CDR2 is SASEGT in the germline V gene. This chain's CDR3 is CASSRASGTKSSEQYF. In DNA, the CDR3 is TGTGCCAGCAGTAGAGCGTCCGGGACTAAGTCCTCCGAGCAGTACTTC.

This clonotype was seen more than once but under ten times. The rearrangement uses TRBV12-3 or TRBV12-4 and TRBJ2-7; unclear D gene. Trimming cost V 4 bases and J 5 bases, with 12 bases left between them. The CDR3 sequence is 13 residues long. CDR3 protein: CASSWTNMDEQYF. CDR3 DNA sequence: TGTGCCAGCAGTTGGACCAACATGGACGAGCAGTACTTC.

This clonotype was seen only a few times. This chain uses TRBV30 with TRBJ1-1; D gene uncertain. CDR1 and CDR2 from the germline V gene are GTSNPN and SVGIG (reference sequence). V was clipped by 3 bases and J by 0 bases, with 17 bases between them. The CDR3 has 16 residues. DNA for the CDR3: TGTGCCTGGAGAGAAGGGCCAGGACTAATGAACACTGAAGCTTTCTTT. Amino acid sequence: CAWREGPGLMNTEAFF. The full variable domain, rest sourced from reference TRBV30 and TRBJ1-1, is SQTIHQWPATLVQPVGSPLSLECTVEGTSNPNLYWYRQAAGRGLQLLFYSVGIGQISSEVPQNLSASRPQDRQFILSSKKLLLSDSGFYLCAWREGPGLMNTEAFFGQGTRLTVV.

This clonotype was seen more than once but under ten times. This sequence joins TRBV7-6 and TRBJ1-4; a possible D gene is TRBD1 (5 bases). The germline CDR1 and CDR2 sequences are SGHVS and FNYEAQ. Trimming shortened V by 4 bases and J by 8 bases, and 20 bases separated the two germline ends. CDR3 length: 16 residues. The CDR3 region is CASSWGSRGFSEKLFF. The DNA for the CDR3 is TGTGCCAGCAGCTGGGGGTCAAGGGGATTTTCGGAAAAACTGTTTTTT. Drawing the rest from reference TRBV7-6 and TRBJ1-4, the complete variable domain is GAGVSQSPRYKVTKRGQDVALRCDPISGHVSLYWYRQALGQGPEFLTYFNYEAQQDKSGLPNDRFSAERPEGSISTLTIQRTEQRDSAMYRCASSWGSRGFSEKLFFGSGTQLSVL.

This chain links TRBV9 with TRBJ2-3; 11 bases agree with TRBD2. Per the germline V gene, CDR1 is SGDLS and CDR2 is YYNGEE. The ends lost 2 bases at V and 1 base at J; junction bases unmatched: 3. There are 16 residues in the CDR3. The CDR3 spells CASSVHSGRGTDTQYF. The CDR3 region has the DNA TGTGCCAGCAGCGTTCATAGCGGGAGGGGCACAGATACGCAGTATTTT.

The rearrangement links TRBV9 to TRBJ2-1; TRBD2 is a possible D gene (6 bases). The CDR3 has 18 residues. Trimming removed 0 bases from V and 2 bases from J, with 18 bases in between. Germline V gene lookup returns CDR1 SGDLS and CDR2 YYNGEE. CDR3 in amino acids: CASSVAPSLATAYNEQFF. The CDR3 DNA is TGTGCCAGCAGCGTAGCTCCCTCACTAGCCACTGCCTACAATGAGCAGTTCTTC.

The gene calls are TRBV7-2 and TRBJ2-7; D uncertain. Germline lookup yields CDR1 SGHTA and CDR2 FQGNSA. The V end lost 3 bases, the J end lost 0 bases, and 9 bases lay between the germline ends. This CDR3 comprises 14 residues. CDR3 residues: CASSFELSSYEQYF. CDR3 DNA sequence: TGTGCCAGCAGCTTTGAATTAAGCTCCTACGAGCAGTACTTC.

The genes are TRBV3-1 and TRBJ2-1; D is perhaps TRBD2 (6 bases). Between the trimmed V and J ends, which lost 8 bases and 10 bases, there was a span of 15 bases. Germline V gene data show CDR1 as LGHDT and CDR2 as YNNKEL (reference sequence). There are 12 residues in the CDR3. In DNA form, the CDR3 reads TGTGCCAGCGACAAAGGAGGGAGAGAGCAGTTCTTC. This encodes CASDKGGREQFF.

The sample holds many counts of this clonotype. The CDR3 here is CASSQDRAGGRRTDTQYF. Written as DNA, the CDR3 is TGCGCCAGCAGCCAAGATAGGGCAGGGGGGAGACGCACAGATACGCAGTATTTT. V gene TRBV4-3 combines with J gene TRBJ2-3; the D gene is possibly TRBD1 (7 bases). CDR3 length: 18 residues. Germline V CDR1 and CDR2: LGHNA, YSLEER. The V end was cut by 0 bases, the J end by 1 base, with 17 bases between.

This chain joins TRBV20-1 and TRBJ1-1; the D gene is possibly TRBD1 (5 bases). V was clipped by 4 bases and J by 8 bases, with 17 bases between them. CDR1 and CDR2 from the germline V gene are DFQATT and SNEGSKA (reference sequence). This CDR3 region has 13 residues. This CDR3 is CSAKVQSGSEAFF. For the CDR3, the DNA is TGCAGTGCTAAGGTACAATCAGGGTCGGAAGCTTTCTTT.

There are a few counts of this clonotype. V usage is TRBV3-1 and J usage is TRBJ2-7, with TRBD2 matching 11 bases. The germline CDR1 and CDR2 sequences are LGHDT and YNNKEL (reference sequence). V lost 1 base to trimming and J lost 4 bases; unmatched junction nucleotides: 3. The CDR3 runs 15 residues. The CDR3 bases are TGTGCCAGCAGCCAAGCCACTAGCGGGAGTTACGAGCAGTACTTC. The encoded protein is CASSQATSGSYEQYF.

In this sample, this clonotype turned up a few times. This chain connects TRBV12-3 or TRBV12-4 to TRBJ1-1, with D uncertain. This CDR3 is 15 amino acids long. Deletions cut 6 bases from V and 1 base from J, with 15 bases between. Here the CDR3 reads CASSPRRTQNTEAFF. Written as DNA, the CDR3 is TGTGCCAGCAGCCCGAGGAGGACGCAGAACACTGAAGCTTTCTTT.

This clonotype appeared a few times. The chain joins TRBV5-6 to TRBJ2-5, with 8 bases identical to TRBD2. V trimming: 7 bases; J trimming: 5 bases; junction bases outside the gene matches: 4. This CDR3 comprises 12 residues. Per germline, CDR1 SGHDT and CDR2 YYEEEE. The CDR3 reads CASQGLEETQYF. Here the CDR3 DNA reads TGTGCCAGCCAGGGACTAGAGGAGACCCAGTACTTC.

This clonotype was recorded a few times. CDR3 nucleotide sequence: TGTGCCAGCAGTTTATTAGCGGGGGCGTTGACCCAGTACTTC. This codes for CASSLLAGALTQYF. V gene TRBV28 combines with J gene TRBJ2-5; TRBD2 agrees at 9 bases. In germline, CDR1 is MDHEN, CDR2 SYDVKM. The CDR3 has 14 amino acids. Trimming at V came to 1 base and at J to 7 bases, leaving 4 bases not matched to a gene.

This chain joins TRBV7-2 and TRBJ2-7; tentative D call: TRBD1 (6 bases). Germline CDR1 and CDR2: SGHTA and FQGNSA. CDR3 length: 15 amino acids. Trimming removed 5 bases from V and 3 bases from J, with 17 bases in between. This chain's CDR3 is CASSPSGTLYYEQYF. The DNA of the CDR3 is TGTGCCAGCAGCCCTTCCGGGACACTCTACTACGAGCAGTACTTC.

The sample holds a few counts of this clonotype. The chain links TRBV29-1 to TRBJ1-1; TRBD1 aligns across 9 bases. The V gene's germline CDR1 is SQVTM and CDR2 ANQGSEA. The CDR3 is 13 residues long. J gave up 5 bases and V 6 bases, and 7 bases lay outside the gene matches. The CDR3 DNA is TGCAGCGTCGCGGACAGGGGAATGACTGAAGCTTTCTTT. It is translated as CSVADRGMTEAFF.

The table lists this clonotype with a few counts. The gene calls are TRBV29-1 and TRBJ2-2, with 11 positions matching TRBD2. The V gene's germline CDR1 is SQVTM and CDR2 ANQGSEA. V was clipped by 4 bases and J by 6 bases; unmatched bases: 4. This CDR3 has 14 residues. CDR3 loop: CSVVDSGRAGELFF. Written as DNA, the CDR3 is TGCAGCGTTGTCGATAGCGGGAGGGCCGGGGAGCTGTTTTTT.